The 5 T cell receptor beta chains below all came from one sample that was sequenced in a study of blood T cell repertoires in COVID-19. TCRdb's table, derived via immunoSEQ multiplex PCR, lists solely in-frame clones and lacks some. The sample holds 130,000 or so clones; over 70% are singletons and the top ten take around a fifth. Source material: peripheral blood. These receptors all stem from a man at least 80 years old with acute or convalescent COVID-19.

The CDR3 spells CASTLGRDWVYEQYF. CDR3 bases: TGTGCCAGCACATTAGGGAGGGATTGGGTCTACGAGCAGTACTTC. This sequence joins TRBV2 and TRBJ2-7; 7 bases line up with TRBD2. Looked up from germline, CDR1 is SNHLY and CDR2 is FYNNEI. With 7 bases clipped from V and 3 bases from J, the junction kept 12 bases outside the gene matches. The CDR3 has 15 residues.

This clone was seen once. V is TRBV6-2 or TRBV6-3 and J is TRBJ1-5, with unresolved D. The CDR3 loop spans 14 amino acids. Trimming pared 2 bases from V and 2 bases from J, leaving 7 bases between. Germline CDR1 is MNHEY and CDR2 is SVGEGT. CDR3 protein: CASSYRSGNQPQHF. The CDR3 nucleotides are TGTGCCAGCAGTTACAGGAGCGGCAATCAGCCCCAGCATTTT.

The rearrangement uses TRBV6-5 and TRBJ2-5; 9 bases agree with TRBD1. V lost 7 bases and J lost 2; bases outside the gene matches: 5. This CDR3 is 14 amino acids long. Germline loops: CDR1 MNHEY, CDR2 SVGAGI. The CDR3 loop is CASNKDRGQETQYF. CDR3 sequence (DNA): TGTGCCAGCAATAAGGACAGGGGACAAGAGACCCAGTACTTC.

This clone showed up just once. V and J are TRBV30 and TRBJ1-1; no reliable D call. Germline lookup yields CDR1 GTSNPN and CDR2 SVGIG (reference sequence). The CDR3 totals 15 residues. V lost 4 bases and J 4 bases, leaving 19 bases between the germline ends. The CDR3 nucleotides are TGTGCCTGGACTACTCCGGGCCGGGGTAGCACTGAAGCTTTCTTT. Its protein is CAWTTPGRGSTEAFF. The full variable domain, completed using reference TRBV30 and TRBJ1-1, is SQTIHQWPATLVQPVGSPLSLECTVEGTSNPNLYWYRQAAGRGLQLLFYSVGIGQISSEVPQNLSASRPQDRQFILSSKKLLLSDSGFYLCAWTTPGRGSTEAFFGQGTRLTVV.

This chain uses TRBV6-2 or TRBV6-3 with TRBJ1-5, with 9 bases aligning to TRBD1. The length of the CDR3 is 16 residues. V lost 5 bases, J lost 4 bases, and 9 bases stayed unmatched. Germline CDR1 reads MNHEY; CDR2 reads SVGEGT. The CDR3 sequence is CASSPVKTGGNQPQHF. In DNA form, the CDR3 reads TGTGCCAGCAGTCCAGTTAAGACAGGGGGGAATCAGCCCCAGCATTTT.